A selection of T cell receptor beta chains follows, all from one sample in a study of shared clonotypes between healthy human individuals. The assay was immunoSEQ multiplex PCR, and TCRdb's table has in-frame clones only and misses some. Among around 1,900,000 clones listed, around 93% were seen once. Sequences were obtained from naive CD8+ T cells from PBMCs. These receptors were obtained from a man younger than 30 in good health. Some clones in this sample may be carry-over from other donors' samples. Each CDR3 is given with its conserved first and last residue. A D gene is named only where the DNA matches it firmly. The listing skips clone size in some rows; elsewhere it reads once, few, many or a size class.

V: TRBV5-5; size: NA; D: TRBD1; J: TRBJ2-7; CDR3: CASSYNRGYTKTYEQYF; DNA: TGTGCCAGCAGCTACAACAGGGGATACACCAAAACCTACGAGCAGTACTTC
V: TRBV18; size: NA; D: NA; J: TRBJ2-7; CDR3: CASSPRGQLYEQYF; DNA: TGTGCCAGCTCTCCGAGGGGCCAACTATACGAGCAGTACTTC
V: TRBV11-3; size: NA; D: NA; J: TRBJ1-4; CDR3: CASSRSRGEKLFF; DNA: TGTGCCAGCAGCCGAAGTAGGGGTGAAAAACTGTTTTTT
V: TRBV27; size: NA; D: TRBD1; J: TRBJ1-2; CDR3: CASRWTGDANYGYTF; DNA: TGTGCCAGCCGATGGACAGGGGACGCTAACTATGGCTACACCTTC
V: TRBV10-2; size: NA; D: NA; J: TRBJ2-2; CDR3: CASKLLASGELFF; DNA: TGCGCCAGCAAGCTACTAGCCTCCGGGGAGCTGTTTTTT
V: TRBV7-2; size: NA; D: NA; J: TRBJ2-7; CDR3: CASSPGPWTYEQYF; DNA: TGTGCCAGCAGCCCAGGACCTTGGACCTACGAGCAGTACTTC
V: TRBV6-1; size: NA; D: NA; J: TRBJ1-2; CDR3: CASGPLGGLHGYTF; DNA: TGTGCCAGCGGCCCTCTCGGAGGGTTACATGGCTACACCTTC
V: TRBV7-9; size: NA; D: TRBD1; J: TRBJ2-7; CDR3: CASSNSGTGSYEQYF; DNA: TGTGCCAGCAGCAACTCCGGGACAGGGAGCTACGAGCAGTACTTC
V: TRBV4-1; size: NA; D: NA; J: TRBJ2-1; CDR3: CASSLRVEGDEQFF; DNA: TGCGCCAGCAGCCTCCGGGTTGAAGGGGATGAGCAGTTCTTC
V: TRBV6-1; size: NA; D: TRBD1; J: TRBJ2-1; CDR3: CASPSTGVTEQFF; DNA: TGTGCCAGCCCTTCGACAGGGGTGACTGAGCAGTTCTTC
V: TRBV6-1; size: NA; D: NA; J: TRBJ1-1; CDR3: CASSEGTGNTEAFF; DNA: TGTGCCAGCAGTGAGGGTACAGGCAACACTGAAGCTTTCTTT
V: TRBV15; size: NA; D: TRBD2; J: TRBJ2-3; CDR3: CATSRVRTSGSGNTDTQYF; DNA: TGTGCCACCAGCAGAGTGAGGACTAGCGGGTCAGGAAACACAGATACGCAGTATTTT
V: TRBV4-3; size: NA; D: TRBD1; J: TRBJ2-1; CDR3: CASSAGTGASDEQFF; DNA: TGCGCCAGCAGTGCCGGGACAGGGGCATCGGATGAGCAGTTCTTC
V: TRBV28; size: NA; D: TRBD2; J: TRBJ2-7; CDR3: CASSWREGTYEQYF; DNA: TGTGCCAGCAGTTGGCGGGAGGGCACCTACGAGCAGTACTTC
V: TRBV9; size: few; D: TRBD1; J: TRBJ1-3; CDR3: CASSATGAGNTIYF; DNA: TGTGCCAGCAGCGCGACAGGGGCTGGAAACACCATATATTTT
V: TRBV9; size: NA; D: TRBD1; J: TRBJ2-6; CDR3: CASSPFRGRGANVLTF; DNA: TGTGCCAGCAGCCCTTTCAGGGGGCGTGGGGCCAACGTCCTGACTTTC
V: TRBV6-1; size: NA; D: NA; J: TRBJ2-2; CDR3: CASSEYGTGELFF; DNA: TGTGCCAGCAGTGAATACGGAACCGGGGAGCTGTTTTTT
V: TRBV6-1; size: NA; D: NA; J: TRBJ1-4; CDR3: CASSEERLLNEKLFF; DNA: TGTGCCAGCAGTGAAGAACGACTCTTAAATGAAAAACTGTTTTTT
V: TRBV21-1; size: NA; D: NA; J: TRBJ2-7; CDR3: CASSKASSRVREQYF; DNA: TGTGCCAGCAGCAAAGCTTCCAGCAGGGTTCGGGAGCAGTACTTC